This TCR beta chain comes out of a study of blood T cell repertoires in COVID-19. Background on the study: COVID-19 samples, acute and convalescent, were from the United States, Italy and Spain.

The data were produced by immunoSEQ multiplex PCR, yet TCRdb's version contains in-frame clones alone and is incomplete. The sample yields about 210,000 clones, 88% seen once. The sequenced sample was peripheral blood. This TCR came from a man aged 18 to 30 with active or convalescent COVID-19.

In DNA, the CDR3 is TGTGCCAGCAGCTTCGGTGGTGAAGCTTTCTTT. Encoded protein: CASSFGGEAFF. V is TRBV7-6 and J is TRBJ1-1; D gene unclear. This CDR3 has 11 residues. V lost 3 bases and J lost 7, with 6 bases in between. Germline assignment: CDR1 SGHVS and CDR2 FNYEAQ.